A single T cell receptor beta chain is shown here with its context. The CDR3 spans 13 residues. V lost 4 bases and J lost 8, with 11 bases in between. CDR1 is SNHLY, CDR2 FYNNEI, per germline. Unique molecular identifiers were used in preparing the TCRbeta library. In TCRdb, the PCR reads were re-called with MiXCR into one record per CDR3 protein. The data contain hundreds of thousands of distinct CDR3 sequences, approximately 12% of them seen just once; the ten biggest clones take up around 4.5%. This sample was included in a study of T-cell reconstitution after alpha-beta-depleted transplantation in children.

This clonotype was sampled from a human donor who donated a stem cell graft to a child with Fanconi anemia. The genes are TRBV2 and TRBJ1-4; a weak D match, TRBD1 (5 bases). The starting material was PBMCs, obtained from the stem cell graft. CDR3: CASSGQGKEKLFF. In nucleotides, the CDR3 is TGTGCCAGCAGTGGGCAGGGAAAGGAAAAACTGTTTTTT. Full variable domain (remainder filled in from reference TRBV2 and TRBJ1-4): EPEVTQTPSHQVTQMGQEVILRCVPISNHLYFYWYRQILGQKVEFLVSFYNNEISEKSEIFDDQFSVERPDGSNFTLKIRSTKLEDSAMYFCASSGQGKEKLFFGSGTQLSVL.